Listed here are 21 T cell receptor beta chains from one sample, sequenced in a study of blood T cell repertoires in COVID-19. Repertoires were generated with immunoSEQ multiplex PCR, while TCRdb's copy carries only in-frame clones and drops some. Of 200,000 or so clones listed, 70% to 85% were seen once; the top ten hold about 4.9%. Sequenced: peripheral blood. The source is a woman aged 30 to 39 with acute or convalescent COVID-19.

This clone has a single count. The chain combines TRBV6-2 or TRBV6-3 with TRBJ2-7, with 7 positions matching TRBD1. CDR1 is MNHEY and CDR2 is SVGEGT in the germline V gene. The V segment lost 0 bases and the J segment 2 bases; nucleotides outside the gene matches: 1. The CDR3 runs to 14 residues. CDR3 DNA: TGTGCCAGCAGTTACTCGACAGGGACCTACGAGCAGTACTTC. Translation gives CASSYSTGTYEQYF.

The genes are TRBV7-2 and TRBJ2-7; 11 positions agree with TRBD2. V was pared by 2 bases and J by 7 bases, with 13 bases of the junction left unmatched. This CDR3 comprises 17 residues. Germline V gene sequence: CDR1 SGHTA, CDR2 FQGNSA. The CDR3 DNA follows: TGTGCCAGCAGCTTAACCGGCGCGACTCTAGCGGGAGGAGAGCAGTACTTC. Protein sequence: CASSLTGATLAGGEQYF.

This clone showed up just a few times. The rearrangement uses TRBV6-5 and TRBJ1-2, with D perhaps matching TRBD1 (6 bases). Germline CDR1 reads MNHEY; CDR2 reads SVGAGI. Deletions cut 7 bases from V and 4 bases from J, with 19 bases between. The CDR3 spans 15 residues. The CDR3 loop reads CASTSSGGRLYGYTF. The CDR3 DNA sequence: TGTGCCAGCACTTCCTCCGGGGGGCGCCTCTATGGCTACACCTTC.

This clone was seen just once. The CDR3 DNA sequence: TGTGCCAGCAGTTTGACAGCCCTAGCCAAAAACATTCAGTACTTC. It is translated as CASSLTALAKNIQYF. The rearrangement joins TRBV27 to TRBJ2-4, with a weak D call TRBD1 (5 bases). The V gene lost 3 bases and the J gene lost 0 bases, with 9 bases spanning the gap. The CDR3 is 15 residues long. Germline V gene data show CDR1 as MNHEY and CDR2 as SMNVEV (reference sequence).

The V gene is TRBV11-2, the J gene TRBJ1-2; the D gene is possibly TRBD1 (6 bases). This CDR3 region has 13 residues. V was pared by 4 bases and J by 7 bases, with 13 bases between. Germline V gene lookup returns CDR1 SGHAT and CDR2 FQNNGV. The CDR3 reads CASSSQGYSGYTF. The CDR3 nucleotides read TGTGCCAGCAGCTCGCAGGGGTACTCTGGCTACACCTTC.

The sample holds many counts of this clone. This sequence joins TRBV2 and TRBJ2-3, with D maybe TRBD2 (6 bases). The germline V gene encodes CDR1 SNHLY and CDR2 FYNNEI. V lost 6 bases and J lost 0, with 13 bases in between. This CDR3 region has 15 residues. The CDR3 region is CASSASASSTDTQYF. CDR3 DNA: TGTGCCAGCAGCGCTAGCGCATCCAGCACAGATACGCAGTATTTT.

The V and J genes are TRBV18 and TRBJ1-1; 7 bases map to TRBD1. The CDR3 sequence is 15 residues long. Per the germline V gene, CDR1 is KGHSH and CDR2 is LQKENI. Germline trimming cut 2 bases from V and 2 bases from J; bases unmatched to any gene: 5. The CDR3 region has the DNA TGTGCCAGCTCACCAATGGGGACAGCAAACACTGAAGCTTTCTTT. Its protein product is CASSPMGTANTEAFF.

This clone has only one observation. The chain combines TRBV28 with TRBJ2-5; 9 bases match TRBD2. Germline CDR1 reads MDHEN; CDR2 reads SYDVKM. V was pared by 5 bases and J by 5 bases, with 9 bases of the junction left unmatched. The CDR3 is 15 amino acids. The CDR3 DNA is TGTGCCAGCAGTCGCCTCCTAGCGGGGTCGGAGACCCAGTACTTC. It yields the protein CASSRLLAGSETQYF. The variable domain in full, completed from reference TRBV28 and TRBJ2-5, reads DVKVTQSSRYLVKRTGEKVFLECVQDMDHENMFWYRQDPGLGLRLIYFSYDVKMKEKGDIPEGYSVSREKKERFSLILESASTNQTSMYLCASSRLLAGSETQYFGPGTRLLVL.

The genes are TRBV6-5 and TRBJ2-7; D unclear. V was trimmed by 2 bases and J by 7 bases, leaving 9 bases between them. There are 12 residues in the CDR3. Germline V gene lookup returns CDR1 MNHEY and CDR2 SVGAGI. The CDR3 sequence: CASSYSPTEQYF. In DNA form, the CDR3 reads TGTGCCAGCAGTTACAGCCCTACGGAGCAGTACTTC.

This chain connects TRBV7-2 to TRBJ1-2; the match to TRBD1 covers 9 bases. V lost 5 bases, J lost 5 bases, and 12 bases stayed unmatched. Germline assignment: CDR1 SGHTA and CDR2 FQGNSA. This CDR3 has 16 amino acids. The CDR3 nucleotides are TGTGCCAGCAGCCCCGTGGGGACAGGGACTGAATATGGCTACACCTTC. This codes for CASSPVGTGTEYGYTF. Full variable domain (rest looked up from reference TRBV7-2 and TRBJ1-2): GAGVSQSPSNKVTEKGKDVELRCDPISGHTALYWYRQSLGQGLEFLIYFQGNSAPDKSGLPSDRFSAERTGGSVSTLTIQRTQQEDSAVYLCASSPVGTGTEYGYTFGSGTRLTVV.

The V call is TRBV12-1, the J call TRBJ2-2; TRBD1 was called by the table and not checked on the DNA. TRBV12-1 is reported as a pseudogene. The CDR3 contains 16 residues. Here the CDR3 reads CASSALRGPNTGELFF. CDR3 nucleotides: TGTGCCAGCAGCGCCCTCAGGGGACCGAACACCGGGGAGCTGTTTTTT.

This clone was seen more than once but under ten times. The chain links TRBV2 to TRBJ1-6, with 7 bases fitting TRBD1. The ends lost 7 bases at V and 10 bases at J; junction bases unmatched: 10. CDR1 is SNHLY, CDR2 FYNNEI, per germline. The CDR3 is 14 amino acids. CDR3 loop: CASTGGWGGSPLHF. The CDR3 DNA reads as TGTGCCAGCACAGGGGGGTGGGGTGGATCACCCCTCCACTTT.

V and J are TRBV3-1 (or the pseudogene TRBV3-2) and TRBJ2-7, with 7 bases identical to TRBD2. The CDR3 runs to 16 residues. J lost 0 bases, V lost 0 bases, and 5 bases had no gene match. Germline V gene lookup returns CDR1 LGHDT and CDR2 YNNKEL (reference sequence). The CDR3 is CASSQDKGGSSYEQYF. The CDR3 bases are TGTGCCAGCAGCCAAGATAAAGGCGGGAGCTCCTACGAGCAGTACTTC.

This chain joins TRBV18 and TRBJ2-3, with 13 bases fitting TRBD2. The length of the CDR3 is 17 residues. Germline V gene data show CDR1 as KGHSH and CDR2 as LQKENI. J was trimmed by 2 bases and V by 2 bases; bases with no gene match: 4. The CDR3: CASSPGLAGVYTDTQYF. The DNA for the CDR3 is TGTGCCAGCTCACCAGGACTAGCGGGGGTTTACACAGATACGCAGTATTTT.

This sequence joins TRBV29-1 and TRBJ2-1; D may be TRBD1 (5 bases). V lost 4 bases to trimming and J lost 4 bases, with 14 bases between them. The CDR3 is 14 amino acids. From germline, CDR1 is SQVTM and CDR2 ANQGSEA. The CDR3, as DNA: TGCAGCGTTGCAGGGTCAGTAGCTTACAATGAGCAGTTCTTC. It specifies CSVAGSVAYNEQFF.

The chain is built from TRBV6-5 and TRBJ1-5; 7 bases agree with TRBD1. CDR3 length equals 15 residues. V lost 7 bases to trimming and J lost 2 bases; unmatched junction nucleotides: 8. The germline CDR1 and CDR2 sequences are MNHEY and SVGAGI. CDR3 loop: CASKIGTAGNQPQHF. The CDR3 DNA follows: TGTGCCAGCAAGATCGGGACAGCGGGCAATCAGCCCCAGCATTTT.

The chain is built from TRBV6-5 and TRBJ2-7; unclear D gene. The germline V gene encodes CDR1 MNHEY and CDR2 SVGAGI. The CDR3 has 11 residues. The V and J ends lost 6 bases and 3 bases respectively, with 6 bases between them. The CDR3 nucleotides are TGTGCCAGCAGATATTACTACGAGCAGTACTTC. Its translation is CASRYYYEQYF.

The chain links TRBV5-6 to TRBJ2-3; D is undetermined. This CDR3 spans 12 amino acids. Per germline, CDR1 SGHDT and CDR2 YYEEEE. V was trimmed by 0 bases and J by 10 bases, leaving 9 bases between them. CDR3 in DNA: TGTGCCAGCAGCTTGGGGCCCTTGGCGCAGTATTTT. This codes for CASSLGPLAQYF.

This clone came up a few times. The V call is TRBV2, the J call TRBJ1-2; 8 bases are shared with TRBD1. After removal of 8 bases from V and 7 bases from J, the junction contained 9 bases not matched to a gene. CDR3 length equals 13 residues. Per germline, CDR1 SNHLY and CDR2 FYNNEI. In DNA form, the CDR3 reads TGTGCCAGCGAGTTTGACAGGGGTGCTGGCTACACCTTC. It is translated as CASEFDRGAGYTF.

This clone turned up a few times. The chain has TRBV4-1 and TRBJ2-7; TRBD1 is a possible D gene (6 bases). The CDR3 is 14 amino acids. V lost 3 bases, J lost 3 bases, and 12 bases lay in between. Germline CDR1 MGHRA, CDR2 YSYEKL. The CDR3 region has the DNA TGCGCCAGCAGCCACCAGGGGTCGTTCTACGAGCAGTACTTC. As protein: CASSHQGSFYEQYF.

The chain combines TRBV27 with TRBJ1-4, with 8 nucleotides matching TRBD1. CDR1 and CDR2 (germline): MNHEY, SMNVEV (reference sequence). The length of the CDR3 is 14 residues. V lost 5 bases, J lost 6 bases, and 5 bases stayed unmatched. CDR3 DNA: TGTGCCAGCAGTCGGACAGGGATGGATGAAAAACTGTTTTTT. Translated, it gives CASSRTGMDEKLFF.